Each of the 18 T cell receptor beta chains below was sequenced from the same sample in a study of CD8 T cells in ankylosing spondylitis. Study findings and constraints: Characteristic of ankylosing spondylitis blood, it appeared, was a TCR beta motif comprising about 8 highly homologous variants.

Via MiXCR, TCRdb re-called the 5' RACE reads, giving one row per CDR3 protein. The data contain around 430,000 distinct CDR3 sequences, roughly 15% of them singletons. No antigen has been assigned to these receptors. The sample consisted of blood, either unsorted or a sorted T cell fraction (not recorded which). These TCRs come from a male donor with ankylosing spondylitis.

This clonotype came up a few times. This chain connects TRBV10-3 to TRBJ1-1; the D gene is possibly TRBD1 (6 bases). CDR3 length: 13 amino acids. With 3 bases removed from V and 4 bases from J, the gap between germline ends came to 9 bases. The germline CDR1 and CDR2 sequences are ENHRY and SYGVKD. CDR3 in amino acids: CAISDQGGTEAFF. CDR3 DNA: TGTGCCATCAGTGATCAAGGGGGCACTGAAGCTTTCTTT.

This chain uses TRBV5-1 with TRBJ1-4, with 9 bases fitting TRBD1. The CDR3 is 14 residues long. CDR1 SGHRS and CDR2 YFSETQ come from the germline V gene. V lost 4 bases and J lost 7; bases outside the gene matches: 5. CDR3 residues: CASSKGQGLEKLFF. The CDR3 DNA reads as TGCGCCAGCAGCAAGGGACAGGGCCTTGAAAAACTGTTTTTT.

The rearrangement links TRBV6-6 to TRBJ2-1; D ambiguous. The germline V and J ends were trimmed by 6 bases and 7 bases, with 13 bases remaining between them. The CDR3 covers 13 residues. Looked up from germline, CDR1 is MNHNY and CDR2 is SVGAGI (reference sequence). The CDR3 coding sequence is TGTGCCAGCAGGCCGAGCCTTAGTAATGAGCAGTTCTTC. This codes for CASRPSLSNEQFF.

The chain carries TRBV5-1 and TRBJ1-1; D is unclear. V gave up 2 bases and J gave up 2 bases, with 10 bases separating them. The CDR3 runs to 14 residues. The germline V gene has CDR1 SGHRS and CDR2 YFSETQ. CDR3 sequence (DNA): TGCGCCAGCAGCTTTGGACTGTTAAACACTGAAGCTTTCTTT. Protein: CASSFGLLNTEAFF.

This clonotype appeared a few times. The chain carries TRBV27 and TRBJ1-1; D may be TRBD1 (5 bases). CDR1 is MNHEY and CDR2 is SMNVEV in the germline V gene (reference sequence). Trimming shortened V by 2 bases and J by 9 bases, and 13 bases separated the two germline ends. The CDR3 totals 13 residues. CDR3 amino acids: CASSLGEGMKAFF. The CDR3 coding sequence is TGTGCCAGCAGTTTAGGGGAGGGGATGAAAGCTTTCTTT.

Many counts were recorded for this clonotype. At one of its ends the junction is not consistent with the germline gene, which may arise from a read error. The CDR3 nucleotides read TGTGCCAGCAGCTTAGGGTCTACTCAAGAGACCCAGTACTTC. It specifies CASSLGSTQETQYF. This chain uses TRBV5-1 with TRBJ2-5; D is uncertain. This CDR3 contains 14 residues. Germline V gene data show CDR1 as SGHRS and CDR2 as YFSETQ.

The rearrangement uses TRBV28 and TRBJ1-2, with a tentative D call TRBD1 (5 bases). V was shortened by 2 bases and J by 8 bases, with 9 bases between the two germline ends. The germline CDR1 and CDR2 sequences are MDHEN and SYDVKM. CDR3 length equals 12 residues. The CDR3 DNA sequence: TGTGCCAGCAGTTTACCGGGGCGCGGCTACACCTTC. Its protein product is CASSLPGRGYTF.

The chain employs TRBV20-1 and TRBJ2-3; TRBD2 agrees at 8 bases. Germline CDR1 and CDR2: DFQATT and SNEGSKA (reference sequence). J was trimmed by 4 bases and V by 6 bases; bases with no gene match: 6. This CDR3 has 13 amino acids. In DNA, the CDR3 is TGCAGTGCCCCGACTAGCGCCGCAGATACGCAGTATTTT. Translation: CSAPTSAADTQYF.

This clonotype was seen repeatedly, ten times or more. The chain carries TRBV12-3 or TRBV12-4 and TRBJ1-2, with D hard to call. CDR3 length: 13 residues. Deletions cut 6 bases from V and 4 bases from J, with 12 bases between. The CDR3 DNA sequence: TGTGCCAGCAGCCCTGGGCGGGGCTATGGCTACACCTTC. It encodes CASSPGRGYGYTF.

At least ten counts were recorded for this clonotype. CDR3 residues: CASRRDLQGGKLFF. CDR3 nucleotides: TGCGCCAGCAGAAGAGACCTACAGGGTGGAAAACTGTTTTTT. The chain employs TRBV5-1 and TRBJ1-4, with a weak D call TRBD1 (6 bases). CDR3 length: 14 residues. Deletions cut 5 bases from V and 10 bases from J, with 18 bases between. The germline gives CDR1 SGHRS, CDR2 YFSETQ.

This clonotype was seen a few times. This chain uses TRBV25-1 with TRBJ2-7; 9 positions agree with TRBD1. This CDR3 spans 13 amino acids. Germline CDR1 and CDR2: MGHDK and SYGVNS. V lost 8 bases, J lost 3 bases, and 5 bases stayed unmatched. This CDR3 is CASRGQGFYEQYF. The CDR3, as DNA: TGTGCCAGCCGAGGACAGGGGTTCTACGAGCAGTACTTC.

This clonotype was seen at least ten times. The chain has TRBV12-3 or TRBV12-4 and TRBJ1-2, with unresolved D. CDR3 size: 14 residues. V shed 3 bases and J shed 8 bases, with 16 bases lying between them. CDR3 coding DNA: TGTGCCAGCAGTTTCCCCGGACCGGAGGGAGGCTACACCTTC. It encodes CASSFPGPEGGYTF.

The chain links TRBV28 to TRBJ2-1; 13 bases map to TRBD2. The CDR3 runs 16 residues. CDR1 and CDR2 (germline): MDHEN, SYDVKM. The V gene end was trimmed by 5 bases and the J gene end by 2 bases; junction bases not matched to a gene: 3. CDR3 residues: CASSRLAGGTYNEQFF. CDR3 nucleotides: TGTGCCAGCAGTCGACTAGCGGGAGGAACCTACAATGAGCAGTTCTTC.

This clonotype was detected ten times or more. The chain uses TRBV29-1 and TRBJ2-5; 10 bases align to TRBD1. CDR1 is SQVTM and CDR2 is ANQGSEA in the germline V gene. V trimming: 5 bases; J trimming: 4 bases; junction bases outside the gene matches: 4. The CDR3 is 13 amino acids. The CDR3 spells CSVKGQGVETQYF. The CDR3 nucleotides are TGCAGCGTTAAAGGACAGGGGGTAGAGACCCAGTACTTC.

This clonotype was observed a few times. The chain has TRBV20-1 and TRBJ1-5; TRBD1 matches 7 bases. The CDR3 spans 12 residues. V was pared by 5 bases and J by 10 bases, with 8 bases of the junction left unmatched. CDR1 is DFQATT, CDR2 SNEGSKA, per germline (reference sequence). CDR3 DNA: TGCAGTGCTCAGGACAGGAACCCCCCCCAGCATTTT. Encoded protein: CSAQDRNPPQHF.

The rearrangement links TRBV18 to TRBJ2-5, with TRBD2 matching 10 bases. The CDR3 spans 15 residues. V shed 3 bases and J 5 bases; nucleotides not matched to a gene: 6. CDR1 and CDR2 (germline): KGHSH, LQKENI. CDR3 loop: CASSPSGRAVETQYF. DNA for the CDR3: TGTGCCAGCTCACCGAGCGGGAGGGCCGTGGAGACCCAGTACTTC.

This clonotype was recorded only once. V usage is TRBV12-3 or TRBV12-4 and J usage is TRBJ2-1; maybe TRBD2 (6 bases). The CDR3 length is 15 residues. The V and J ends lost 10 bases and 7 bases respectively, with 23 bases between them. The CDR3 sequence: CAIRAGTPSSNEQFF. Here the CDR3 DNA reads TGTGCCATCAGGGCGGGGACTCCATCGTCTAATGAGCAGTTCTTC.

This rearrangement joins TRBV20-1 to TRBJ1-1; 8 bases are a match to TRBD1. The CDR3 has 13 residues. The trim removed 2 bases at V and 8 bases at J, leaving 7 bases unmatched. Germline CDR1 is DFQATT and CDR2 is SNEGSKA (reference sequence). The CDR3 is CSARQGATTEAFF. The CDR3 DNA follows: TGCAGTGCTAGACAGGGGGCGACCACAGAAGCTTTCTTT.